Each of the 13 T cell receptor beta chains below was sequenced from the same sample in a study of T cells expressing NK-cell markers. TCRdb re-called the 5' RACE reads and catalogs CDR3 proteins one per entry, DNA excluded. In total, the table holds 350,000 to 400,000 distinct CDR3 sequences. The sample taken for sequencing was blood T cells: a sorted CD56 or NKG2C T cell subset, CD4+ or CD8+ T cells, or bulk PBMC T cells (not recorded which). Receptors were obtained from a woman between 50 and 59 years old in good health.

This sequence joins TRBV5-1 and TRBJ2-2; the D call from TCRdb, TRBD1, cannot be confirmed without DNA. Germline V CDR1 and CDR2: SGHRS, YFSETQ. There are 16 residues in the CDR3. CDR3 region: CASSSYASGGIGELFF.

The J gene is TRBJ1-3, the V gene TRBV10-1. The CDR3 totals 14 residues. Germline-derived CDR1 and CDR2 are WNHNN and SYGVQD (reference sequence). CDR3 sequence reads: CASSDGISGNTIYF.

CDR3 in amino acids: CASSLGQINSNQPQHF. This chain links TRBV28 with TRBJ1-5; TCRdb indicates TRBD1, and absent DNA this call remains unverified. This CDR3 region has 16 residues. Germline V gives CDR1 MDHEN, CDR2 SYDVKM. Together with reference TRBV28 and TRBJ1-5, the CDR3 gives the full variable domain: DVKVTQSSRYLVKRTGEKVFLECVQDMDHENMFWYRQDPGLGLRLIYFSYDVKMKEKGDIPEGYSVSREKKERFSLILESASTNQTSMYLCASSLGQINSNQPQHFGDGTRLSIL.

The CDR3 is CASSTPGRLNTEAFF. The chain couples TRBV5-4 to TRBJ1-1; TCRdb reports TRBD1, a call that lacks DNA to check it against. From germline, CDR1 is SGHNT and CDR2 YYREEE (reference sequence). This CDR3 region has 15 residues. The complete variable domain, with remaining parts taken from reference TRBV5-4 and TRBJ1-1, reads ETGVTQSPTHLIKTRGQQVTLRCSSQSGHNTVSWYQQALGQGPQFIFQYYREEENGRGNFPPRFSGLQFPNYSSELNVNALELDDSALYLCASSTPGRLNTEAFFGQGTRLTVV.

The chain carries TRBV25-1 and TRBJ1-4; TCRdb calls TRBD1, which cannot be checked without DNA. Per the germline V gene, CDR1 is MGHDK and CDR2 is SYGVNS. The CDR3 is made up of 19 amino acids. This CDR3 reads CASRAGRARQGATNEKLFF.

V and J are TRBV5-6 and TRBJ2-1. This CDR3 comprises 16 residues. CDR1 is SGHDT, CDR2 YYEEEE, per germline. The CDR3 here is CASSLVMEYPYNEQFF.

The rearrangement joins TRBV20-1 to TRBJ1-1; TCRdb's D gene call, TRBD1, goes unchecked for lack of DNA. The CDR3 loop spans 14 amino acids. Germline V gives CDR1 DFQATT, CDR2 SNEGSKA (reference sequence). The CDR3 reads CSASLRGKNTEAFF.

This chain links TRBV9 with TRBJ2-1; TCRdb gives TRBD2 as the D gene, but with no DNA this cannot be confirmed. The CDR3 loop spans 16 amino acids. Germline V gene lookup returns CDR1 SGDLS and CDR2 YYNGEE. The CDR3 sequence is CASSVEAGGLNNEQFF. Full variable domain (remainder filled in from reference TRBV9 and TRBJ2-1): DSGVTQTPKHLITATGQRVTLRCSPRSGDLSVYWYQQSLDQGLQFLIQYYNGEERAKGNILERFSAQQFPDLHSELNLSSLELGDSALYFCASSVEAGGLNNEQFFGPGTRLTVL.

The genes are TRBV6-1 and TRBJ2-3; the TCRdb call, TRBD1, lacks DNA for checking. From germline, CDR1 is MNHNS and CDR2 SASEGT. The CDR3 has 16 amino acids. CDR3 sequence reads: CASSDLTGGYTDTQYF.

The genes are TRBV11-3 and TRBJ2-2; with no DNA, the TCRdb D assignment of TRBD1 cannot be verified. Germline V lookup: CDR1 SGHNT, CDR2 YENEEA. The CDR3 extends over 17 amino acids. CDR3 protein: CASSSYTGTTRTGELFF.

The chain joins TRBV13 to TRBJ2-2. Looked up from germline, CDR1 is PRHDT and CDR2 is FYEKMQ (reference sequence). This CDR3 region has 15 residues. CDR3 amino acids: CASSSPGAYTGELFF.

The rearrangement links TRBV29-1 to TRBJ2-7. Germline assignment: CDR1 SQVTM and CDR2 ANQGSEA. The CDR3 totals 12 residues. The CDR3 spells CSVVAENYEQYF.

The gene calls are TRBV4-1 and TRBJ2-5; the D call of TRBD2 rests on TCRdb alone, since no DNA is present to check it. This CDR3 region has 19 residues. Germline V gene data show CDR1 as MGHRA and CDR2 as YSYEKL. The CDR3: CASSPGRLAGGRVQETQYF.